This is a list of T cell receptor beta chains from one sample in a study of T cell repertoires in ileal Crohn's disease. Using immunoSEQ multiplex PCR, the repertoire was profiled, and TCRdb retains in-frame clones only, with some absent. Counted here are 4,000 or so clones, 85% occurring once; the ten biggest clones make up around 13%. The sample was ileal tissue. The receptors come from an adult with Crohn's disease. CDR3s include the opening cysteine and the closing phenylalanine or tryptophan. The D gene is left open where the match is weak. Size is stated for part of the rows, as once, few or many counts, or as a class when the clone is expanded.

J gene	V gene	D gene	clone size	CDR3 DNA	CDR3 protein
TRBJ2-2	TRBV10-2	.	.	TGCGCCAGCAGGAGGAACACCGGGGAGCTGTTTTTT	CASRRNTGELFF
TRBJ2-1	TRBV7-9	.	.	TGTGCCAGCAGCTTCCTAGCTGCTGAGCAGTTCTTC	CASSFLAAEQFF
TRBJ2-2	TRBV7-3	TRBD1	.	TGTGCCAGCAGCCCCAACAGGGGAACTGGCGGGGAGCTGTTTTTT	CASSPNRGTGGELFF
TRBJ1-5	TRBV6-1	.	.	TGTGCCAGCATCCCAACGGGAGGGAATCAGCCCCAGCATTTT	CASIPTGGNQPQHF
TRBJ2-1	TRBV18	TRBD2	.	TGTGCCAGCTCACCAACGCTAGCGGGGGATGCTGAGCAGTTCTTC	CASSPTLAGDAEQFF
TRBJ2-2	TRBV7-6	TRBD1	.	TGTGCCAGTGGAGACGACAGGGCGAACACCGGGGAGCTGTTTTTT	CASGDDRANTGELFF
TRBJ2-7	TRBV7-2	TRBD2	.	TGTGCCAGCAGCTTGCGGGGGGCCTACGAGCAGTACTTC	CASSLRGAYEQYF
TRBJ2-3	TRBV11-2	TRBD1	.	TGTGCCAGCAGCCCATGGACAGGCAGCACAGATACGCAGTATTTT	CASSPWTGSTDTQYF
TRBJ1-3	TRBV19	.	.	TGTGCCAGTAGATTCGGGGGATCTGGAAACACCATATATTTT	CASRFGGSGNTIYF
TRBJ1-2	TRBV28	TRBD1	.	TGTGCCTCTACGGGACAGAACTATGGCTACACCTTC	CASTGQNYGYTF
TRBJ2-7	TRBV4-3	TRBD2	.	TGCGCCAGCAGCCAAGTCCCCGGGGGGAATACCTACGAGCAGTACTTC	CASSQVPGGNTYEQYF
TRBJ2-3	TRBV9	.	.	TGTGCCAGCAGCGTAGCCCCCAACACAGATACGCAGTATTTT	CASSVAPNTDTQYF
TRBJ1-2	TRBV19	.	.	TGTGCCAGTAGTATAGGGGGCCTCTTGTATGGCTACACCTTC	CASSIGGLLYGYTF
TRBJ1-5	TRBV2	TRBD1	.	TGTGCCAGCAGCACAGGGGGCGGTCAGCCCCAGCATTTT	CASSTGGGQPQHF
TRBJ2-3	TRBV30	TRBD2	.	TGTGCCTGGAGTGAGGGACTAAGCACAGATACGCAGTATTTT	CAWSEGLSTDTQYF
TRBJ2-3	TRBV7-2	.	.	TGTGCCAGCAGCCTTCCCGGCACAGATACGCAGTATTTT	CASSLPGTDTQYF
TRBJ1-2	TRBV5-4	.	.	TGTGCCAGCAGCCGCGGGACCGACTATGGCTACACCTTC	CASSRGTDYGYTF
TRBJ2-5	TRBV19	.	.	TGTGCCAGTGGACAGCTCCAAGAGACCCAGTACTTC	CASGQLQETQYF
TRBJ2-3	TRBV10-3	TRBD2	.	TGTGCCGTAACTAGCGGGGAGGTCACAGATACGCAGTATTTT	CAVTSGEVTDTQYF
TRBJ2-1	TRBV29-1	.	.	TGCAGCGGGGGACTCCTCCGGAACGAGCAGTTCTTC	CSGGLLRNEQFF
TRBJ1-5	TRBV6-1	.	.	TGTGCCAGCAGAGAGTCGAGCAATCAGCCCCAGCATTTT	CASRESSNQPQHF
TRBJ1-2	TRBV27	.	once	TGTGCCAGCAGTTATAAGTCTTCTAATGGCTACACCTTC	CASSYKSSNGYTF
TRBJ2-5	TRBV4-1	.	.	TGCGCCAGCAGCCAAGAGGAGGGAGAGACCCAGTACTTC	CASSQEEGETQYF
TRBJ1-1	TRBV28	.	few	TGTGCCAGCAGTTTGTCCCAGGGGATAACTGAAGCTTTCTTT	CASSLSQGITEAFF
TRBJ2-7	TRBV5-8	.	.	TGTGCCAGCACCAACCTGAGGGAGGTGTACGAGCAGTACTTC	CASTNLREVYEQYF
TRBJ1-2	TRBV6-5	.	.	TGTGCCAGCAGTTACGCTGACAGCCCTAACTATGGCTACACCTTC	CASSYADSPNYGYTF
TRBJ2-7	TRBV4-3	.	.	TGCGCCAGCAGCCAAGATATTGCAGGGTACTACGAGCAGTACTTC	CASSQDIAGYYEQYF
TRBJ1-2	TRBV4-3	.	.	TGCGCCAGCAGCCAAGATTGGGCAGGGGCGAACTATGGCTACACCTTC	CASSQDWAGANYGYTF
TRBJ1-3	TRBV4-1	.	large	TGCGCCAGCAGCCAAGACAGGAAAAGCTCTGGAAACACCATATATTTT	CASSQDRKSSGNTIYF
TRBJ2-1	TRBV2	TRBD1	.	TGTGCCAGCAGTAGGGACAGGGGCCACAATGAGCAGTTCTTC	CASSRDRGHNEQFF
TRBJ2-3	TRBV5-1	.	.	TGCGCCAGCAGCAGGACGACAGAGAATACGCAGTATTTT	CASSRTTENTQYF